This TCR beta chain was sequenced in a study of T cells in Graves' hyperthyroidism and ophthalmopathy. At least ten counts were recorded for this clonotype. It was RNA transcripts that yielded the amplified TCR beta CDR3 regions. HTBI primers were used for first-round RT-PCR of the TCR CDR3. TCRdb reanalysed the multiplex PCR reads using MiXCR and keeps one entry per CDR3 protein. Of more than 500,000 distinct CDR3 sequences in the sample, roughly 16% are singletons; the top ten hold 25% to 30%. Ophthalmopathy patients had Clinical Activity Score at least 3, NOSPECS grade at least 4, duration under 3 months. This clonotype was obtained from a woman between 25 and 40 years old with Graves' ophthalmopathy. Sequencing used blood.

DNA for the CDR3: TGTGCCAGCAGCCGCTCAGGGGGCCGAACTGAAGCTTTCTTT. It specifies CASSRSGGRTEAFF. V is TRBV27 and J is TRBJ1-1, with TRBD1 identical over 8 bases. The germline V gene encodes CDR1 MNHEY and CDR2 SMNVEV (reference sequence). There are 14 residues in the CDR3. V lost 6 bases to trimming and J lost 5 bases; unmatched junction nucleotides: 8.